The 18 T cell receptor beta chains in this list originate from one sample, sequenced in a study of shared clonotypes between healthy human individuals. TCRdb's table, derived via immunoSEQ multiplex PCR, lists solely in-frame clones and lacks some. The data contain approximately 600,000 clones, approximately 95% of them seen just once; the ten biggest clones take up approximately 0.11%. CD45RO-negative cells were positively selected for CCR7, leaving out terminally differentiated effector memory CD45RA+ cells. The sequenced sample was naive CD8+ T cells sorted from blood. These receptors all come from a woman in her 30s in good health.

The gene calls are TRBV9 and TRBJ2-7, with D tentatively TRBD1 or TRBD2 (6 bases each). The CDR3 loop spans 15 amino acids. V was pared by 3 bases and J by 2 bases, with 15 bases between. From germline, CDR1 is SGDLS and CDR2 YYNGEE. CDR3 protein: CASSAGVAVTYEQYF. CDR3 sequence (DNA): TGTGCCAGCAGCGCAGGGGTAGCGGTGACCTACGAGCAGTACTTC.

The CDR3 DNA is TGTGCCAGCAGCGTAGATACAGAGCGATATAATGAAAAACTGTTTTTT. Amino acid sequence: CASSVDTERYNEKLFF. The V and J genes are TRBV9 and TRBJ1-4; no clear D gene. Germline CDR1 reads SGDLS; CDR2 reads YYNGEE. Trimming pared 0 bases from V and 4 bases from J, leaving 13 bases between. The CDR3 sequence is 16 residues long.

The chain employs TRBV7-8 and TRBJ2-7; D unresolved. The germline gives CDR1 SGHVS, CDR2 FQNEAQ. Trimming shortened V by 1 base and J by 3 bases, and 10 bases separated the two germline ends. CDR3 length: 14 residues. CDR3 region: CASSLVGPNYEQYF. As DNA, the CDR3 is TGTGCCAGCAGCTTAGTCGGACCCAACTACGAGCAGTACTTC.

The rearrangement uses TRBV27 and TRBJ1-1; no clear D. The CDR3 has 12 residues. Per germline, CDR1 MNHEY and CDR2 SMNVEV (reference sequence). V dropped 5 bases and J dropped 2 bases, with 6 bases sitting between them. CDR3 residues: CASSTLNTEAFF. CDR3 DNA: TGTGCCAGCAGTACCCTCAACACTGAAGCTTTCTTT.

The chain recombines TRBV4-2 with TRBJ2-7; D not certain. CDR3 length: 15 amino acids. Germline-derived CDR1 and CDR2 are LGHNA and YNFKEQ. Trimming took off 6 bases at V and 2 bases at J, with 17 bases between the two ends. The CDR3 region has the DNA TGTGCCAGCAGTCCCGATTTTAACGGTGCCTACGAGCAGTACTTC. Amino acids: CASSPDFNGAYEQYF.

The CDR3 region has the DNA TGTGCCAGCAGCGTCACTAGCGGGATATACAATGAGCAGTTCTTC. This sequence encodes CASSVTSGIYNEQFF. The rearrangement joins TRBV9 to TRBJ2-1; 10 bases map to TRBD2. The CDR3 length is 15 residues. Losses at the gene ends were 2 bases for V and 4 bases for J; bases not matched to a gene: 3. Germline loops: CDR1 SGDLS, CDR2 YYNGEE.

This sequence joins TRBV10-3 and TRBJ1-5; D might be TRBD1 (5 bases). Trimming took off 3 bases at V and 2 bases at J, with 14 bases between the two ends. The CDR3 is made up of 16 amino acids. CDR1 is ENHRY and CDR2 is SYGVKD in the germline V gene. The CDR3 sequence is CAISDVLVQGNQPQHF. The CDR3 DNA is TGTGCCATCAGTGATGTCCTTGTACAGGGCAATCAGCCCCAGCATTTT.

The J gene is TRBJ1-1, the V gene TRBV9; D ambiguous. In germline, CDR1 is SGDLS, CDR2 YYNGEE. This CDR3 is built from 14 residues. V was clipped by 4 bases and J by 0 bases, with 10 bases between them. CDR3 in DNA: TGTGCCAGCAGCTTAGACGGTATGAACACTGAAGCTTTCTTT. It is translated as CASSLDGMNTEAFF.

This sequence joins TRBV28 and TRBJ2-3; D is unclear. Germline CDR1 reads MDHEN; CDR2 reads SYDVKM. V gave up 3 bases and J gave up 8 bases, with 9 bases separating them. This CDR3 contains 12 residues. The DNA for the CDR3 is TGTGCCAGCAGTTTCGCGCGGACTACGCAGTATTTT. The encoded protein is CASSFARTTQYF.

A word on this clone: This sample includes further DNA sequences coding for the same CDR3. V is TRBV28 and J is TRBJ1-5; D unresolved. Germline-derived CDR1 and CDR2 are MDHEN and SYDVKM. The V and J ends lost 6 bases and 7 bases respectively, with 7 bases between them. The length of the CDR3 is 11 residues. The CDR3 nucleotides read TGTGCCAGCAGCCCTGGGCAGCCCCAGCATTTT. Protein sequence: CASSPGQPQHF.

The chain couples TRBV13 to TRBJ1-6, with TRBD1 matching over 10 bases. V lost 4 bases to trimming and J lost 8 bases; unmatched junction nucleotides: 2. Per the germline V gene, CDR1 is PRHDT and CDR2 is FYEKMQ (reference sequence). The CDR3 length is 14 residues. The CDR3 coding sequence is TGTGCCAGCAGCTCGGGACAGGGGTATTCACCCCTCCACTTT. It codes for CASSSGQGYSPLHF.

In regard to this clone: Other nucleotide sequences in the sample specify the same CDR3. V is TRBV27 and J is TRBJ1-5; D might be TRBD1 (5 bases). Trimming took off 2 bases at V and 3 bases at J, with 8 bases between the two ends. Germline CDR1 reads MNHEY; CDR2 reads SMNVEV (reference sequence). The CDR3 extends over 14 amino acids. The CDR3 reads CASSLTGANQPQHF. The CDR3 DNA follows: TGTGCCAGCAGTTTAACAGGTGCCAATCAGCCCCAGCATTTT.

The gene calls are TRBV7-2 and TRBJ2-5; D uncertain. The V end was cut by 3 bases, the J end by 5 bases, with 16 bases between. This CDR3 has 15 amino acids. In germline, CDR1 is SGHTA, CDR2 FQGNSA. CDR3 in DNA: TGTGCCAGCAGCTTGGGCGACGCCTCGTGGGAGACCCAGTACTTC. Amino acid sequence: CASSLGDASWETQYF.

This clone is a singleton in its sample. The chain employs TRBV28 and TRBJ1-2, with a possible D match to TRBD1 (6 bases). Germline V gene lookup returns CDR1 MDHEN and CDR2 SYDVKM. This CDR3 has 14 residues. Trimming took off 2 bases at V and 4 bases at J, with 11 bases between the two ends. In DNA, the CDR3 is TGTGCCAGCAGTTTAGGACAGCGTGGCTATGGCTACACCTTC. Its translation: CASSLGQRGYGYTF.

V is TRBV19 and J is TRBJ2-5; 10 bases are a match to TRBD1. The DNA end is a closer match to TRBJ2-7, so the J assignment may be wrong. Germline CDR1 is LNHDA and CDR2 is SQIVND (reference sequence). The CDR3 runs 14 residues. In DNA, the CDR3 is TGTGCCACCTCTGCCGGGACAGGGGTGTACGAGCAGTACTTC. This gives the protein CATSAGTGVYEQYF.

The table lists this clone with a count of one. The CDR3 DNA follows: TGTGCCAGCAGTTTGGGAGTAATCTACGAGCAGTACTTC. Its protein is CASSLGVIYEQYF. This chain joins TRBV27 and TRBJ2-7; D is possibly TRBD2 (5 bases). Germline lookup yields CDR1 MNHEY and CDR2 SMNVEV (reference sequence). The ends were cut back, 3 bases at V and 3 bases at J, with 9 bases in the middle. The CDR3 is 13 residues long.

DNA of the CDR3: TGTGCCAGCACCATATCACCCGTTGGGGCGAACACTGAAGCTTTCTTT. It yields the protein CASTISPVGANTEAFF. J is TRBJ1-1 and V is TRBV28; perhaps TRBD1 as D (5 bases). The germline V gene encodes CDR1 MDHEN and CDR2 SYDVKM. The CDR3 is 16 amino acids. The ends were cut back, 7 bases at V and 1 base at J, with 19 bases in the middle.

V is TRBV19 and J is TRBJ2-5, with D possibly being TRBD1 (5 bases). The germline V gene encodes CDR1 LNHDA and CDR2 SQIVND (reference sequence). CDR3 length: 12 residues. V shed 4 bases and J shed 9 bases, with 12 bases lying between them. Written as DNA, the CDR3 is TGTGCCAGTAGTACCTCTCAGGGCGCCCAGTACTTC. Residues: CASSTSQGAQYF.